This T cell receptor beta chain was captured in a study of OX40 agonist ivuxolimab in advanced cancers. Turning to the overall study: The costimulatory receptor OX40 (CD134) was targeted by ivuxolimab, a fully human IgG2 agonistic monoclonal antibody. Intravenous ivuxolimab was administered to patients every 2 weeks at six dose levels: 0.01, 0.1, 0.3, 1.5, 3 and 10 mg/kg. Of the 50 to 55 dose-escalation patients, hepatocellular carcinoma was present in about 20, melanoma in around 15, renal cell carcinoma in 9 and head and neck cancer in 9. The dose-escalation cohort was 80% to 90% male with a mean age of approximately 60 years, ranging from about 23 to 85. Prior anti-PD-1, anti-PD-L1 or anti-CTLA-4 therapy was permitted, and checkpoint inhibitors had been received by roughly two fifths of dose-escalation patients. Partial responses were achieved by three dose-escalation patients, of whom one had hepatocellular carcinoma and two had cutaneous melanoma. Peripheral TCRbeta sequencing aimed to test whether ivuxolimab altered TCR sequence diversity and caused clonal T-cell expansion. The paper describes the monotherapy dose-escalation part (N ≈ 52 patients) of the phase I trial of ivuxolimab. General conclusions and limits of the study: Low levels of normalized T-cell clonal expansion were also seen in some patients who did not respond. After ivuxolimab, expanded clones were on average more numerous among CD8+ T cells than among CD4+ T cells. At doses of 0.1 to 3.0 mg/kg, clonal expansion of both CD4+ and CD8+ T cells in blood was seen between baseline and week 6. The antigen specificity of the clonally expanded peripheral T cells was not determined. In the 0.1-3.0 mg/kg groups, partial responders had among the lowest normalized peripheral clonal expansion, particularly in CD8+ T cells.

Details on this clone: Its cognate antigen has yet to be identified. No much larger clone is present one base from it, and per-base qualities are unavailable.

Based on the germline V gene (reference sequence), the CDR1 and CDR2 sequences are LNHDA and SQIVND. Its CDR3 holds 12 amino acids, cysteine through phenylalanine. CDR3 DNA is the only sequence kept; it has 36 bases, read in frame from the first base. V sheds 5 bases and J sheds 6 bases, leaving 9 bases between their ends. The trial excluded patients who had a history of autoimmune disease or were on systemic immunosuppression. Peripheral blood for TCR sequencing was collected from all dose cohorts at baseline, on cycle 4 day 1, and on cycle 7 day 1. Samples came from an open-label, multicenter, first-in-human phase I dose-escalation trial of ivuxolimab. The trial enrolled adults with locally advanced or metastatic head and neck squamous cell, hepatocellular, melanoma or renal cell carcinoma. Before TCR sequencing, CD4+ T cells and CD8+ T cells were sorted from peripheral blood as separate populations.

To sequence the TCRbeta CDR3 region, genomic DNA was isolated from the sorted cells. The immunoSEQ Assay was used to sequence the TCRbeta CDR3 regions. Entries here come from immuneACCESS through TCRdb and include only in-frame sequences with V and J called. Some clones fail to appear in such tables; in the studies checked, an unresolved V gene covers under half of the shortfall, and the cause of the remainder is unknown. The sample profile shows about 90,000 clones; almost 90% of them were found once. Jointly, the top ten make up 0.15% to 0.2% of the sample. This TCR was sampled from an adult with an advanced solid tumor such as melanoma, head and neck, liver or kidney cancer. This chain is built from TRBV19 and TRBJ2-3, with the D gene call left open. This material consisted of CD4+ or CD8+ T cells sorted from blood, taken in a trial of the OX40 agonist ivuxolimab. The nucleotide sequence reads TGTGCCAGTAGTCCAGGATTGGATACGCAGTATTTT. The resulting protein is CASSPGLDTQYF. Outside the CDR3, residues come from the reference TRBV19 and TRBJ2-3 proteins, so the full variable domain is: DGGITQSPKYLFRKEGQNVTLSCEQNLNHDAMYWYRQDPGQGLRLIYYSQIVNDFQKGDIAEGYSVSREKKESFPLTVTSAQKNPTAFYLCASSPGLDTQYFGPGTRLTVL.